These 9 T cell receptor beta chains share one sample of origin, sequenced in a study of cytomegalovirus exposure and HLA in healthy donors. Amplification used 60 Vbeta primers and 13 Jbeta primers. Repertoires were generated with immunoSEQ multiplex PCR, while TCRdb's copy carries only in-frame clones and drops some. The table includes over 150,000 clones, 80% to 90% detected once. The specimen sequenced was PBMCs. These receptors were collected from a girl under 10 years old in good health and CMV-seropositive.

This sequence joins TRBV6-1 and TRBJ1-2, with D possibly matching TRBD1 (5 bases). Germline V CDR1 and CDR2: MNHNS, SASEGT. Trimming shortened V by 0 bases and J by 5 bases, and 13 bases separated the two germline ends. CDR3 size: 15 residues. The CDR3 region is CASSEARVGGYGYTF. The CDR3 DNA follows: TGTGCCAGCAGTGAAGCGCGGGTGGGGGGTTATGGCTACACCTTC.

This rearrangement joins TRBV27 to TRBJ2-2, with a tentative D call TRBD2 (6 bases). From germline, CDR1 is MNHEY and CDR2 SMNVEV (reference sequence). The CDR3 has 16 amino acids. V lost 8 bases, J lost 0 bases, and 16 bases lay in between. The CDR3 DNA is TGTGCCAGCGCCCAACCGGAGGGCGCGAACACCGGGGAGCTGTTTTTT. Amino acid sequence: CASAQPEGANTGELFF.

V usage is TRBV4-1 and J usage is TRBJ1-5, with a possible D match to TRBD1 (5 bases). The germline V and J ends were trimmed by 4 bases and 0 bases, with 13 bases remaining between them. This CDR3 spans 16 amino acids. From germline, CDR1 is MGHRA and CDR2 YSYEKL. CDR3 protein: CASSLDSRDSNQPQHF. The CDR3 nucleotides are TGCGCCAGCAGCCTAGACTCCAGGGATAGCAATCAGCCCCAGCATTTT.

The genes are TRBV5-1 and TRBJ1-2; a possible D gene is TRBD1 (5 bases). The germline V gene has CDR1 SGHRS and CDR2 YFSETQ. V dropped 2 bases and J dropped 1 base, with 6 bases sitting between them. This CDR3 spans 13 amino acids. In nucleotides, the CDR3 is TGCGCCAGCAGCTTAGGGGATAACTATGGCTACACCTTC. Translation gives CASSLGDNYGYTF.

In this sample, this clone turned up once. The chain links TRBV10-3 to TRBJ2-7; 8 nucleotides align to TRBD1. From germline, CDR1 is ENHRY and CDR2 SYGVKD. The CDR3 extends over 16 amino acids. V lost 6 bases, J lost 3 bases, and 13 bases stayed unmatched. This CDR3 reads CAIRPSSGTGGYEQYF. As DNA, the CDR3 is TGTGCCATCAGACCAAGCTCTGGGACAGGTGGCTACGAGCAGTACTTC.

This clone has a handful of counts. The genes are TRBV4-2 and TRBJ2-1; 15 nucleotides agree with TRBD2. This CDR3 has 18 residues. V gave up 4 bases and J gave up 1 base; unmatched junction bases: 5. The germline V gene has CDR1 LGHNA and CDR2 YNFKEQ. CDR3 sequence (DNA): TGTGCCAGCAGCCCCCGGACTAGCGGGAGGGGATCCTACAATGAGCAGTTCTTC. Translation: CASSPRTSGRGSYNEQFF.

In DNA, the CDR3 is TGTGCCAGCAGTTACCTAGCGAATCAGCCCCAGCATTTT. Its translation is CASSYLANQPQHF. The chain recombines TRBV27 with TRBJ1-5; D call uncertain. This CDR3 contains 13 residues. Trimming stripped 4 bases from V and 4 bases from J, with 8 bases between. Per germline, CDR1 MNHEY and CDR2 SMNVEV (reference sequence).

CDR3 loop: CASRVQGASGTEAFF. In DNA form, the CDR3 reads TGTGCCAGCAGAGTCCAGGGGGCGAGCGGCACTGAAGCTTTCTTT. The genes are TRBV6-5 and TRBJ1-1, with TRBD1 matching over 8 bases. This CDR3 region has 15 residues. The germline gives CDR1 MNHEY, CDR2 SVGAGI. Trimming at V came to 6 bases and at J to 4 bases, leaving 10 bases not matched to a gene.

The chain has TRBV10-3 and TRBJ2-2, with TRBD2 matching 7 bases. The CDR3 sequence is 14 residues long. With V trimmed by 7 bases and J by 6 bases, 8 bases remained unmatched. Germline values: CDR1 ENHRY, CDR2 SYGVKD. The CDR3 sequence: CAITREDLSGELFF. The CDR3 nucleotides are TGTGCCATCACCCGGGAGGATTTGTCCGGGGAGCTGTTTTTT.